The 27 T cell receptor beta chains given below trace back to one sample, sequenced in a study of CD8+ T cells in alopecia areata. Treatment indicated: oral pan-JAK inhibitor, 5-10 mg twice daily. RNA, once extracted, was reverse transcribed into cDNA for use as the sequencing template. The table came from immunoSEQ multiplex PCR; TCRdb's copy has only in-frame clones and leaves some out. The sample includes approximately 90,000 clones, just over 70% of them seen just once. Sequencing was performed on CD8+ T cells sorted from blood, taken at approximately week 45, from a patient treated with tofacitinib. All receptors come from a human donor with alopecia areata.

J is TRBJ1-1 and V is TRBV6-5; TRBD1 might be the D (5 bases). Trimming cost V 0 bases and J 1 base, with 12 bases left between them. Germline CDR1 is MNHEY and CDR2 is SVGAGI. The CDR3 is 16 residues long. In DNA, the CDR3 is TGTGCCAGCAGTTACTCTGTGTGGGGGAAGAACACTGAAGCTTTCTTT. It specifies CASSYSVWGKNTEAFF.

V gene TRBV4-1 combines with J gene TRBJ2-7, with D possibly being TRBD1 or TRBD2 (5 bases each). This CDR3 region has 13 residues. Germline V CDR1 and CDR2: MGHRA, YSYEKL. V was trimmed by 0 bases and J by 6 bases, leaving 9 bases between them. CDR3 sequence (DNA): TGCGCCAGCAGCCAAGACGAGGGGTCCGAGCAGTACTTC. It specifies CASSQDEGSEQYF.

This clone was found a few times. This rearrangement joins TRBV13 to TRBJ1-1, with D maybe TRBD1 (5 bases). This CDR3 has 14 amino acids. The V end was cut by 4 bases, the J end by 5 bases, with 14 bases between. Germline assignment: CDR1 PRHDT and CDR2 FYEKMQ (reference sequence). DNA for the CDR3: TGTGCCAGCAGCTCAACCACAGGATTGACTGAAGCTTTCTTT. Protein product: CASSSTTGLTEAFF. Based on the CDR3 plus reference TRBV13 and TRBJ1-1, the full variable domain is AAGVIQSPRHLIKEKRETATLKCYPIPRHDTVYWYQQGPGQDPQFLISFYEKMQSDKGSIPDRFSAQQFSDYHSELNMSSLELGDSALYFCASSSTTGLTEAFFGQGTRLTVV.

V usage is TRBV6-1 and J usage is TRBJ1-2, with D perhaps TRBD1 (5 bases). The CDR3 contains 14 residues. The V end was cut by 2 bases, the J end by 6 bases, with 13 bases between. Germline CDR1 MNHNS, CDR2 SASEGT. This CDR3 reads CASSEPQESDGYTF. The CDR3 DNA reads TGTGCCAGCAGTGAACCACAGGAATCCGATGGCTACACCTTC.

The chain has TRBV6-6 and TRBJ1-5; 7 nucleotides match TRBD1. Germline V gives CDR1 MNHNY, CDR2 SVGAGI (reference sequence). The CDR3 length is 15 residues. Unmatched junction bases numbered 4, after V lost 1 base and J lost 4 bases. The CDR3 coding sequence is TGTGCCAGCAGTTACTGGGACAGCGAAAATCAGCCCCAGCATTTT. Encoded protein: CASSYWDSENQPQHF.

A few counts support this clone. This chain links TRBV29-1 with TRBJ2-7; 7 bases match TRBD1. The CDR3 contains 12 residues. The germline gives CDR1 SQVTM, CDR2 ANQGSEA. Trimming at V came to 4 bases and at J to 4 bases, leaving 4 bases not matched to a gene. CDR3 amino acids: CSVVGRGYEQYF. The CDR3 nucleotides read TGCAGCGTTGTAGGCAGGGGGTACGAGCAGTACTTC.

This clone has just a few counts. This rearrangement joins TRBV27 to TRBJ2-1; 8 nucleotides line up with TRBD2. The CDR3 has 17 residues. Germline V CDR1 and CDR2: MNHEY, SMNVEV (reference sequence). Losses at the gene ends were 2 bases for V and 2 bases for J; bases not matched to a gene: 8. The CDR3 sequence: CASSLGLRGGTYNEQFF. Here the CDR3 DNA reads TGTGCCAGCAGTTTAGGTCTTCGGGGGGGGACCTACAATGAGCAGTTCTTC.

The genes are TRBV29-1 and TRBJ1-1; no definite D call. CDR1 and CDR2 from the germline V gene are SQVTM and ANQGSEA. V was clipped by 4 bases and J by 3 bases, with 6 bases between them. The CDR3 contains 11 residues. Here the CDR3 reads CSVGRDTEAFF. The CDR3 DNA is TGCAGCGTTGGACGGGACACTGAAGCTTTCTTT. Full variable domain (remainder filled in from reference TRBV29-1 and TRBJ1-1): SAVISQKPSRDICQRGTSLTIQCQVDSQVTMMFWYRQQPGQSLTLIATANQGSEATYESGFVIDKFPISRPNLTFSTLTVSNMSPEDSSIYLCSVGRDTEAFFGQGTRLTVV.

The rearrangement links TRBV30 to TRBJ2-3, with 8 bases matching TRBD2. Germline values: CDR1 GTSNPN, CDR2 SVGIG (reference sequence). CDR3 length: 16 amino acids. J was trimmed by 3 bases and V by 1 base; bases with no gene match: 9. CDR3 coding DNA: TGTGCCTGGAGTGGATCTGTCGGGGGGGAAACAGATACGCAGTATTTT. This encodes CAWSGSVGGETDTQYF. Together with reference TRBV30 and TRBJ2-3, the CDR3 gives the full variable domain: SQTIHQWPATLVQPVGSPLSLECTVEGTSNPNLYWYRQAAGRGLQLLFYSVGIGQISSEVPQNLSASRPQDRQFILSSKKLLLSDSGFYLCAWSGSVGGETDTQYFGPGTRLTVL.

This clone was detected only a few times. This chain joins TRBV23-1 and TRBJ1-2; D is unresolved. TRBV23-1 is filed as an ORF, its function uncertain. With 3 bases removed from V and 2 bases from J, the gap between germline ends came to 16 bases. There are 16 residues in the CDR3. CDR3 protein: CASSQLYRADNYGYTF. The DNA for the CDR3 is TGCGCCAGCAGTCAGTTGTATCGGGCAGACAACTATGGCTACACCTTC.

V usage is TRBV7-8 and J usage is TRBJ1-5, with D possibly TRBD1 on 5 matching bases. The germline V gene encodes CDR1 SGHVS and CDR2 FQNEAQ. V lost 5 bases and J 2 bases, leaving 7 bases between the germline ends. This CDR3 is built from 13 residues. The chain's CDR3 is CASSQGGNQPQHF. In DNA, the CDR3 is TGTGCCAGCAGCCAGGGAGGCAATCAGCCCCAGCATTTT.

V and J are TRBV30 and TRBJ1-1; no clear D gene. The V end was cut by 4 bases, the J end by 1 base, with 10 bases between. Looked up from germline, CDR1 is GTSNPN and CDR2 is SVGIG (reference sequence). The CDR3 contains 13 residues. The CDR3 spells CAWMLAGNTEAFF. The CDR3 bases are TGTGCCTGGATGCTGGCAGGGAACACTGAAGCTTTCTTT.

The rearrangement links TRBV9 to TRBJ1-1; no clear D. CDR1 is SGDLS, CDR2 YYNGEE, per germline. The length of the CDR3 is 15 residues. Trimming stripped 1 base from V and 0 bases from J, with 10 bases between. The chain's CDR3 is CASSVYPVMNTEAFF. The CDR3 DNA reads TGTGCCAGCAGCGTATACCCGGTAATGAACACTGAAGCTTTCTTT.

This clone is a singleton in its sample. The chain uses TRBV7-2 and TRBJ2-5; 9 bases align to TRBD1. The CDR3 has 14 residues. Germline assignment: CDR1 SGHTA and CDR2 FQGNSA. With 1 base clipped from V and 5 bases from J, the junction kept 2 bases outside the gene matches. This CDR3 reads CASSLEGQGETQYF. The CDR3 DNA sequence: TGTGCCAGCAGCTTAGAAGGACAGGGGGAGACCCAGTACTTC.

This clone was detected only once. The chain joins TRBV9 to TRBJ2-5; perhaps TRBD1 as D (6 bases). Deletions cut 2 bases from V and 2 bases from J, with 19 bases between. CDR1 is SGDLS, CDR2 YYNGEE, per germline. The CDR3 is made up of 17 amino acids. The CDR3 sequence: CASSVNRDGGFQETQYF. The CDR3 DNA sequence: TGTGCCAGCAGCGTGAACAGGGATGGGGGTTTTCAAGAGACCCAGTACTTC.

The V gene is TRBV4-3, the J gene TRBJ1-1; D remains unclear. The CDR3 extends over 12 amino acids. Trimming removed 1 base from V and 1 base from J, with 1 base in between. Germline V gene lookup returns CDR1 LGHNA and CDR2 YSLEER. The CDR3 here is CASSQANTEAFF. DNA for the CDR3: TGCGCCAGCAGCCAAGCGAACACTGAAGCTTTCTTT.

The gene calls are TRBV30 and TRBJ2-2; D remains ambiguous. In germline, CDR1 is GTSNPN, CDR2 SVGIG (reference sequence). CDR3 length equals 13 residues. Trimming removed 3 bases from V and 1 base from J, with 6 bases in between. The CDR3 DNA is TGTGCCTGGAGGTATGGGAACACCGGGGAGCTGTTTTTT. Protein: CAWRYGNTGELFF.

This sequence joins TRBV5-1 and TRBJ2-3; D not certain. V was shortened by 0 bases and J by 2 bases, with 10 bases between the two germline ends. Germline CDR1 reads SGHRS; CDR2 reads YFSETQ. The CDR3 covers 15 residues. DNA for the CDR3: TGCGCCAGCAGCTTGGAAGGAGTCTTCACAGATACGCAGTATTTT. Amino acid sequence: CASSLEGVFTDTQYF.

This clone was seen a few times. The rearrangement uses TRBV12-5 and TRBJ1-1; D remains ambiguous. The germline gives CDR1 LGHNT, CDR2 FRNRAP. CDR3 length: 11 residues. The V and J ends lost 4 bases and 3 bases respectively, with 3 bases between them. CDR3 loop: CASGSHTEAFF. In DNA, the CDR3 is TGTGCTAGTGGTTCCCACACTGAAGCTTTCTTT. The full variable domain, in which reference TRBV12-5 and TRBJ1-1 provide the parts outside the CDR3, is DARVTQTPRHKVTEMGQEVTMRCQPILGHNTVFWYRQTMMQGLELLAYFRNRAPLDDSGMPKDRFSAEMPDATLATLKIQPSEPRDSAVYFCASGSHTEAFFGQGTRLTVV.

Many counts were recorded for this clone. This chain connects TRBV7-3 to TRBJ2-3, with no clear D. Germline CDR1 and CDR2: SGHTA and FQGTGA. The length of the CDR3 is 13 residues. V was shortened by 4 bases and J by 1 base, with 6 bases between the two germline ends. Here the CDR3 DNA reads TGTGCCAGCAGCTCCATAGGCACAGATACGCAGTATTTT. This codes for CASSSIGTDTQYF.

The chain is built from TRBV4-3 and TRBJ1-5; 7 bases align to TRBD1. Per germline, CDR1 LGHNA and CDR2 YSLEER. With V trimmed by 1 base and J by 5 bases, 5 bases remained unmatched. The CDR3 totals 15 residues. The CDR3 sequence: CASSQALQGDQPQHF. CDR3 bases: TGCGCCAGCAGCCAAGCGTTGCAGGGGGATCAGCCCCAGCATTTT.

The chain uses TRBV2 and TRBJ2-3, with D unclear. Trimming took off 4 bases at V and 4 bases at J, with 9 bases between the two ends. The CDR3 extends over 13 amino acids. Germline assignment: CDR1 SNHLY and CDR2 FYNNEI. Written as DNA, the CDR3 is TGTGCCAGCAGTGGAATAGTCTCAGATACGCAGTATTTT. Translating gives CASSGIVSDTQYF.

The rearrangement uses TRBV19 and TRBJ2-1; 10 positions agree with TRBD2. Germline-derived CDR1 and CDR2 are LNHDA and SQIVND (reference sequence). The CDR3 sequence is 18 residues long. V trimming: 6 bases; J trimming: 0 bases; junction bases outside the gene matches: 11. In DNA, the CDR3 is TGTGCCAGTAGCCCCGGTACTAGCGGGATTATCTCCTACAATGAGCAGTTCTTC. Protein product: CASSPGTSGIISYNEQFF.

J is TRBJ2-7 and V is TRBV29-1, with 9 bases matching TRBD1. The CDR3 sequence is 13 residues long. With 6 bases clipped from V and 8 bases from J, the junction kept 11 bases outside the gene matches. Germline V gene data show CDR1 as SQVTM and CDR2 as ANQGSEA. CDR3 in amino acids: CSVQTGGGHKQYF. The CDR3 bases are TGCAGCGTCCAGACAGGGGGAGGCCACAAGCAGTACTTC.

The chain uses TRBV25-1 and TRBJ2-1, with 9 nucleotides matching TRBD2. The CDR3 has 16 amino acids. Germline CDR1 is MGHDK and CDR2 is SYGVNS. V gave up 1 base and J gave up 5 bases; unmatched junction bases: 6. The CDR3, as DNA: TGTGCCAGCAGTGAATTCGGGCGGGGGGGAAACAATGAGCAGTTCTTC. Translation: CASSEFGRGGNNEQFF.

The table lists this clone with a count of one. The gene calls are TRBV30 and TRBJ1-1, with D unclear. The ends were cut back, 3 bases at V and 8 bases at J, with 13 bases in the middle. CDR3 length equals 12 residues. In germline, CDR1 is GTSNPN, CDR2 SVGIG (reference sequence). CDR3 DNA: TGTGCCTGGAGGATGGGGTCGGAGGAAGCTTTCTTT. It codes for CAWRMGSEEAFF.

The chain employs TRBV2 and TRBJ1-2, with D maybe TRBD1 (6 bases). The CDR3 covers 15 residues. The germline V and J ends were trimmed by 8 bases and 4 bases, with 20 bases remaining between them. Per the germline V gene, CDR1 is SNHLY and CDR2 is FYNNEI. The CDR3 loop is CASGKQGTSSYGYTF. In nucleotides, the CDR3 is TGTGCCAGCGGAAAGCAGGGGACGAGTAGCTATGGCTACACCTTC.